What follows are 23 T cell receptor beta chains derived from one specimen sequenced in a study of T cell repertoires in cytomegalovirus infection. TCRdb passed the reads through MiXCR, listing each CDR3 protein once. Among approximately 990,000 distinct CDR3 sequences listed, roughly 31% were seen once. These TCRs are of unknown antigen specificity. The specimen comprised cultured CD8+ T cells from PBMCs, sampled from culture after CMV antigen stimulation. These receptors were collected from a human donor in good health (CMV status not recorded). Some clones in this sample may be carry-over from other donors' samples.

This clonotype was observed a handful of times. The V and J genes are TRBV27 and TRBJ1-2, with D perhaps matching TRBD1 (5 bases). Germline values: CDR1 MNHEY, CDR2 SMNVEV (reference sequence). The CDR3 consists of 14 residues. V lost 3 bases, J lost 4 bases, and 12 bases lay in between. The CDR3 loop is CASSLRGNGYGYTF. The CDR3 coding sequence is TGTGCCAGCAGTTTGCGGGGGAACGGCTATGGCTACACCTTC.

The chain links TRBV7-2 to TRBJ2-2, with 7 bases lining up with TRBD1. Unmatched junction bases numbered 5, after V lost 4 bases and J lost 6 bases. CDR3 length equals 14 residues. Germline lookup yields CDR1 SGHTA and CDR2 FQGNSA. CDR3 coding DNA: TGTGCCAGCAGCTCGGCAGGGGGAGCCGGGGAGCTGTTTTTT. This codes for CASSSAGGAGELFF.

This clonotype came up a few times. The DNA of the CDR3 is TGTGCCAGCAGCTTGCCCATTTATGGCTACACCTTC. It is translated as CASSLPIYGYTF. The gene calls are TRBV7-6 and TRBJ1-2; D not certain. Germline V gene sequence: CDR1 SGHVS, CDR2 FNYEAQ. The CDR3 has 12 residues. Between the trimmed V and J ends, which lost 3 bases and 5 bases, there was a span of 7 bases.

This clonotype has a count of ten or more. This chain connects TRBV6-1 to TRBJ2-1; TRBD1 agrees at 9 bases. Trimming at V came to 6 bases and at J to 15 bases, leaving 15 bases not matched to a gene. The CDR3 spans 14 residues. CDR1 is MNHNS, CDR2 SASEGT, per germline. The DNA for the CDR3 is TGTGCCAGCAGCCGGACAGGGGACACTCCTGCCCTGTTCTTC. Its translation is CASSRTGDTPALFF.

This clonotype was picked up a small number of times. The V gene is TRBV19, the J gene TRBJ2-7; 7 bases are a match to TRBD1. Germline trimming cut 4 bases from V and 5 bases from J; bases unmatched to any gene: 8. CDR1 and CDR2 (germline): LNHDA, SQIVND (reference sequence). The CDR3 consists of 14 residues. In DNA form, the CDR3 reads TGTGCCAGTAGTAAGACAGGGATTGGCGACGAGCAGTACTTC. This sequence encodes CASSKTGIGDEQYF. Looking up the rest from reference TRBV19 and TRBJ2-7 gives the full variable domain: DGGITQSPKYLFRKEGQNVTLSCEQNLNHDAMYWYRQDPGQGLRLIYYSQIVNDFQKGDIAEGYSVSREKKESFPLTVTSAQKNPTAFYLCASSKTGIGDEQYFGPGTRLTVT.

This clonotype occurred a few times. DNA of the CDR3: TGTGCCAGCACTGAGGGGCCAAATGAAAAACTGTTTTTT. As protein: CASTEGPNEKLFF. The chain joins TRBV27 to TRBJ1-4, with D tentatively TRBD1 (5 bases). V dropped 7 bases and J dropped 5 bases, with 11 bases sitting between them. Germline V lookup: CDR1 MNHEY, CDR2 SMNVEV (reference sequence). This CDR3 is built from 13 residues. Combining the CDR3 with reference TRBV27 and TRBJ1-4 gives the whole variable domain EAQVTQNPRYLITVTGKKLTVTCSQNMNHEYMSWYRQDPGLGLRQIYYSMNVEVTDKGDVPEGYKVSRKEKRNFPLILESPSPNQTSLYFCASTEGPNEKLFFGSGTQLSVL.

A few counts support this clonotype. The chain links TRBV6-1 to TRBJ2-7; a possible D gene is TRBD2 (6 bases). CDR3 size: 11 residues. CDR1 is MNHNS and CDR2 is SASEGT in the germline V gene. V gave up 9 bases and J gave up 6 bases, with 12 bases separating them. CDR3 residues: CASALGGEQYF. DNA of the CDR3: TGTGCCAGTGCCTTGGGGGGCGAGCAGTACTTC.

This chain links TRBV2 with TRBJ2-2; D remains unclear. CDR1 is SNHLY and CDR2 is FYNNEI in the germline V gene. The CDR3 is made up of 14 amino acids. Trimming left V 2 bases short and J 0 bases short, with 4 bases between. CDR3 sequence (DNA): TGTGCCAGCAGTGAATACACGAACACCGGGGAGCTGTTTTTT. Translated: CASSEYTNTGELFF.

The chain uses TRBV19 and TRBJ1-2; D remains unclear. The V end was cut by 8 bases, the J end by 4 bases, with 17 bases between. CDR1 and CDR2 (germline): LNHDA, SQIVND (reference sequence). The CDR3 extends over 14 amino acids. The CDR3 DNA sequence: TGTGCCAGTTCTGCCCGAAGTTTGATCTATGGCTACACCTTC. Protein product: CASSARSLIYGYTF.

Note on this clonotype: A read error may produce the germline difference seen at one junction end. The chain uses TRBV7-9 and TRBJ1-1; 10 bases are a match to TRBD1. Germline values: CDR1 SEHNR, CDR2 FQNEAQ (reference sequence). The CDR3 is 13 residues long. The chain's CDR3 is CVSSEGQGTWAFF. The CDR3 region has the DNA TGTGTCAGCAGCGAGGGACAGGGGACCTGGGCTTTCTTT.

The DNA for the CDR3 is TGTGCCAGCAGTGAAGGGACGATTCTCTCTGGGGCCAACGTCCTGACTTTC. Translated, it gives CASSEGTILSGANVLTF. The chain joins TRBV6-1 to TRBJ2-6; D not resolved. CDR1 and CDR2 (germline): MNHNS, SASEGT. This CDR3 contains 17 residues. Trimming took off 1 base at V and 0 bases at J, with 10 bases between the two ends.

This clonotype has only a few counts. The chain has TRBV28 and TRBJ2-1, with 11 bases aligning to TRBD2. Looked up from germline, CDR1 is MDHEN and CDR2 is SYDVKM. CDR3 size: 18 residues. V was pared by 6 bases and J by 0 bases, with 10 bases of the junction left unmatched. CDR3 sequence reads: CASSLSSSGGTSYNEQFF. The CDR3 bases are TGTGCCAGCAGCCTTTCTTCTAGCGGGGGGACCTCCTACAATGAGCAGTTCTTC.

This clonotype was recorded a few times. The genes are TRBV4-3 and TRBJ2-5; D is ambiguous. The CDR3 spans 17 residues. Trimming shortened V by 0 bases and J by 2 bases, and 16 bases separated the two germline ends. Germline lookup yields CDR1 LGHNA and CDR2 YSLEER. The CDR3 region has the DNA TGCGCCAGCAGCCAAGATATGTCATCGGCAGGACAAGAGACCCAGTACTTC. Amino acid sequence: CASSQDMSSAGQETQYF.

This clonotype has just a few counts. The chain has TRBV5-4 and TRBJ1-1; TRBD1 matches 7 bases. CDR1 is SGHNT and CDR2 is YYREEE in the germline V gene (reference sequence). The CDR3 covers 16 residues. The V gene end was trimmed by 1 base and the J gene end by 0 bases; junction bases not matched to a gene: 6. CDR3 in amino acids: CASSLYEGALNTEAFF. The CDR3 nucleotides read TGTGCCAGCAGCTTGTACGAGGGGGCCTTGAACACTGAAGCTTTCTTT.

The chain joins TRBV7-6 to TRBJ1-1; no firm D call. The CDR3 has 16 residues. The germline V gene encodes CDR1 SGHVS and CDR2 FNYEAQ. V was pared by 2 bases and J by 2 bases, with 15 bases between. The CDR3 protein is CASSLRRTPDNTEAFF. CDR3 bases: TGTGCCAGCAGCTTAAGGAGGACCCCCGACAACACTGAAGCTTTCTTT.

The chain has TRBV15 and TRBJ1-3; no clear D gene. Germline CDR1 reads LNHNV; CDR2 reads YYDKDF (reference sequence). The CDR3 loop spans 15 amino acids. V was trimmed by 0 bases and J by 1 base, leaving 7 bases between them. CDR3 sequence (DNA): TGTGCCACCAGCAGAGATGAAGGGTCTGGAAACACCATATATTTT. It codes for CATSRDEGSGNTIYF. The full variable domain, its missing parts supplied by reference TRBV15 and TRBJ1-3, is DAMVIQNPRYQVTQFGKPVTLSCSQTLNHNVMYWYQQKSSQAPKLLFHYYDKDFNNEADTPDNFQSRRPNTSFCFLDIRSPGLGDTAMYLCATSRDEGSGNTIYFGEGSWLTVV.

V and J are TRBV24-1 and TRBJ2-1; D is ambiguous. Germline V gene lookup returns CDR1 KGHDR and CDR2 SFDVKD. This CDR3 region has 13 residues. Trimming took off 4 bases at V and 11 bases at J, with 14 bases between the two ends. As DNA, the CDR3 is TGTGCCACCAGTGAGCTACTCGATACCCAGCAGTTCTTC. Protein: CATSELLDTQQFF.

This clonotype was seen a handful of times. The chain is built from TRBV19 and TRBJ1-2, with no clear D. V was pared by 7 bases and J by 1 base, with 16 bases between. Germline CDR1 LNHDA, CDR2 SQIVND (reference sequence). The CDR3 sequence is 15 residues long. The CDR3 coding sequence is TGTGCCAGTACTTATCGGGTAGGGAGTAACTATGGCTACACCTTC. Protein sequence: CASTYRVGSNYGYTF.

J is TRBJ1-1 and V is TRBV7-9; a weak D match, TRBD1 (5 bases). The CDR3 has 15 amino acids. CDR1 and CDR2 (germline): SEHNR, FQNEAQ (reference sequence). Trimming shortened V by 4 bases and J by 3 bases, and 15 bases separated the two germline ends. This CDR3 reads CASSSSQVGDTEAFF. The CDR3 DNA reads TGTGCCAGCAGCTCATCACAGGTAGGGGACACTGAAGCTTTCTTT.

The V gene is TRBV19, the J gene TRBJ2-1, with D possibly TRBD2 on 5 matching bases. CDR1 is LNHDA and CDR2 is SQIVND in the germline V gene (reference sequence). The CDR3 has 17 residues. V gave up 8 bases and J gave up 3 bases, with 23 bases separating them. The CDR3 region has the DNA TGTGCCAGTCAGAGACGGGATGCCGGGCTCCACTACAATGAGCAGTTCTTC. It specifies CASQRRDAGLHYNEQFF.

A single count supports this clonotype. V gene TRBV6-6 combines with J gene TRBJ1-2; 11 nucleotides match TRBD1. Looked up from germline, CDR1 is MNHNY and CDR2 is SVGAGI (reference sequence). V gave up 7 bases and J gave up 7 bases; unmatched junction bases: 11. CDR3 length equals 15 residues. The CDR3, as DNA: TGTGCCAGCACAGCCCCGGACAGGGGGCGGACTGGCTACACCTTC. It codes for CASTAPDRGRTGYTF.

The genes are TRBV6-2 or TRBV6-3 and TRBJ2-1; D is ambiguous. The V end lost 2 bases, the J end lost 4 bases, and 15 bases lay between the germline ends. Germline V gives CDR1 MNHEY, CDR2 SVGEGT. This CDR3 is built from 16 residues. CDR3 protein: CASSYPPGIGYNEQFF. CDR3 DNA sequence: TGTGCCAGCAGTTACCCCCCCGGAATAGGATACAATGAGCAGTTCTTC.

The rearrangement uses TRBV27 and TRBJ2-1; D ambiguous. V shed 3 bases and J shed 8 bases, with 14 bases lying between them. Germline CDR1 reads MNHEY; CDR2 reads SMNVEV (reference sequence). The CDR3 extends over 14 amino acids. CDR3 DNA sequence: TGTGCCAGCAGTTTCGAAGGACGCTTCCATGAGCAGTTCTTC. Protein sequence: CASSFEGRFHEQFF.